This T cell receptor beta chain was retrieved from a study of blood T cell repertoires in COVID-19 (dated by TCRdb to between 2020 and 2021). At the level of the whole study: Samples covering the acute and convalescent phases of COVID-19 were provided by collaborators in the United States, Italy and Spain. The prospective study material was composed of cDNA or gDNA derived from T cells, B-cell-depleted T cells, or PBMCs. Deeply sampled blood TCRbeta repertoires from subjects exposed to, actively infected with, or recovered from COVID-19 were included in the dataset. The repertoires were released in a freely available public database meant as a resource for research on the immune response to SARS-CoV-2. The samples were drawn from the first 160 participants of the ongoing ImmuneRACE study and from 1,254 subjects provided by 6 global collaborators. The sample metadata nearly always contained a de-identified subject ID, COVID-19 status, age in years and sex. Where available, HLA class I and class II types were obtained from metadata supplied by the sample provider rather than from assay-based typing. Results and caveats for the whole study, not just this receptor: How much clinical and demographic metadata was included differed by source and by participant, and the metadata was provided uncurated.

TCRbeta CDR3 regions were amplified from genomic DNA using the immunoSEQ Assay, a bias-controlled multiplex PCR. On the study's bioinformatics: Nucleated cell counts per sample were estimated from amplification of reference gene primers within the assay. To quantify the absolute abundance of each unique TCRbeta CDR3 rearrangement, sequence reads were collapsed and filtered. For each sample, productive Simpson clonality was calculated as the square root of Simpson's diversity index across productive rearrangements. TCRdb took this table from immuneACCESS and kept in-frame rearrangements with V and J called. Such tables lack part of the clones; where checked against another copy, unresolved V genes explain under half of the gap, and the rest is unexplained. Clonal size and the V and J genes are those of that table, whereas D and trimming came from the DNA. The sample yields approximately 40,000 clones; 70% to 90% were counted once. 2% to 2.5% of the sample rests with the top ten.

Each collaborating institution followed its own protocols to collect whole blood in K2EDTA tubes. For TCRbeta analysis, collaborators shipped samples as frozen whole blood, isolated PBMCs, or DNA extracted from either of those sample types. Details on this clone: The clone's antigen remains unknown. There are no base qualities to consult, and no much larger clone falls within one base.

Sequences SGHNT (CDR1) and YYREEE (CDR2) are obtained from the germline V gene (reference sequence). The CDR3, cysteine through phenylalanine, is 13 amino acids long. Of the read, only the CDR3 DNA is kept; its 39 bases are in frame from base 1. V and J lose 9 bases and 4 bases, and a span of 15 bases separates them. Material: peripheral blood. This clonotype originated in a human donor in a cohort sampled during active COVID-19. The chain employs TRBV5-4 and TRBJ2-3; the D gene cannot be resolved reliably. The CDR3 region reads CAISLPPADTQYF. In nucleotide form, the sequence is TGTGCCATCTCCCTCCCCCCGGCAGATACGCAGTATTTT.